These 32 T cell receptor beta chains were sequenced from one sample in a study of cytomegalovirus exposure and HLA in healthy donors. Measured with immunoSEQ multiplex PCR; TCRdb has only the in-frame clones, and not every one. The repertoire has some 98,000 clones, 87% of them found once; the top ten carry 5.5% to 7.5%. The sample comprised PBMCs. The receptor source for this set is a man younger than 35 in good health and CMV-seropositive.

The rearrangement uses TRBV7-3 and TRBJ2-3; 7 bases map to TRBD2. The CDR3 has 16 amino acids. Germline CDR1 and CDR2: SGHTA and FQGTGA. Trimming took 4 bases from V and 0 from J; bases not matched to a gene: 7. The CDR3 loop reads CASSWGGDTSTDTQYF. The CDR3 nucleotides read TGTGCCAGCAGCTGGGGAGGGGATACTAGCACAGATACGCAGTATTTT.

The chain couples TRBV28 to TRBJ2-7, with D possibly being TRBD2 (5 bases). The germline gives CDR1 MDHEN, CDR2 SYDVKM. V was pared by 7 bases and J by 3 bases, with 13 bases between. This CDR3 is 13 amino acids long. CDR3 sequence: CASKVAGDYEQYF. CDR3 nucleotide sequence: TGTGCCAGCAAGGTGGCCGGGGACTACGAGCAGTACTTC. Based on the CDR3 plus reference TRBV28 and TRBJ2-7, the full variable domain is DVKVTQSSRYLVKRTGEKVFLECVQDMDHENMFWYRQDPGLGLRLIYFSYDVKMKEKGDIPEGYSVSREKKERFSLILESASTNQTSMYLCASKVAGDYEQYFGPGTRLTVT.

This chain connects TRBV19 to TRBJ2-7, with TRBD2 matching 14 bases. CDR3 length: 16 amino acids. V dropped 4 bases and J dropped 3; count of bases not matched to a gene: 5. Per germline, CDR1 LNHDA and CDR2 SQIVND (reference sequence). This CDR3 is CASSTIGLAGGYEQYF. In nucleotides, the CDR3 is TGTGCCAGTAGTACAATTGGACTAGCGGGGGGCTACGAGCAGTACTTC.

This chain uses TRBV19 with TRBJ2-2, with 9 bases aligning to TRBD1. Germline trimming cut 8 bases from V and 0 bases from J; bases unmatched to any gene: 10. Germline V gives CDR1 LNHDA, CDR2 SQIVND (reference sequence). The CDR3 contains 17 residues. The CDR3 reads CASGRDREFANTGELFF. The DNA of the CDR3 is TGTGCCAGTGGGAGGGACAGGGAATTCGCGAACACCGGGGAGCTGTTTTTT.

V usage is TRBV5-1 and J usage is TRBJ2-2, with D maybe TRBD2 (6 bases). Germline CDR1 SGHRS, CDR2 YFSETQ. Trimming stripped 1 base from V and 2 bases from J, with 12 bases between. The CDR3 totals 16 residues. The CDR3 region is CASSLIGGYNTGELFF. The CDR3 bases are TGCGCCAGCAGCTTGATTGGGGGGTATAACACCGGGGAGCTGTTTTTT.

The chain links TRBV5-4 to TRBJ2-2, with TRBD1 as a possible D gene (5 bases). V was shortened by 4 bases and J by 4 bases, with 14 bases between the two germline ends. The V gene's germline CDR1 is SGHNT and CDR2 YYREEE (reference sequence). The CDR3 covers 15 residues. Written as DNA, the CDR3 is TGTGCCAGCAGCGTCAGGGCTTCAGTCACCGGGGAGCTGTTTTTT. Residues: CASSVRASVTGELFF.

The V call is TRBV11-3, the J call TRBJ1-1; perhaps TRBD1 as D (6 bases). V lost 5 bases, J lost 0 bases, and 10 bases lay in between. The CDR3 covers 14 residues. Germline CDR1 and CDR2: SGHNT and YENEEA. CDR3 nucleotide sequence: TGTGCCAGCAGCCATAGGGGGATGAACACTGAAGCTTTCTTT. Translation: CASSHRGMNTEAFF.

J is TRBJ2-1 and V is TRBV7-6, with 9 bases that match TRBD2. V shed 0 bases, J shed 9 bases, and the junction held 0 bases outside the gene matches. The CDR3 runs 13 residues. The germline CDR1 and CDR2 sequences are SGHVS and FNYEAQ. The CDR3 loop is CASSLASGGEQFF. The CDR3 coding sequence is TGTGCCAGCAGCTTAGCTAGCGGGGGTGAGCAGTTCTTC.

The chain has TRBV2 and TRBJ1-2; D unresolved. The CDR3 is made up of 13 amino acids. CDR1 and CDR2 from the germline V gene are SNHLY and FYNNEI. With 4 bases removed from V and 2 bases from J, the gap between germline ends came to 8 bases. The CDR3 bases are TGTGCCAGCAGTGGGTCAGCGAACTATGGCTACACCTTC. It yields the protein CASSGSANYGYTF.

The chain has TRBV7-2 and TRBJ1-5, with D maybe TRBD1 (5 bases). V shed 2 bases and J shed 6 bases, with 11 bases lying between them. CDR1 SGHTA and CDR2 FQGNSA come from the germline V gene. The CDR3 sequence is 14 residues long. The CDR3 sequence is CASSLIGGGQPQHF. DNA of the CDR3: TGTGCCAGCAGCTTAATTGGGGGGGGTCAGCCCCAGCATTTT.

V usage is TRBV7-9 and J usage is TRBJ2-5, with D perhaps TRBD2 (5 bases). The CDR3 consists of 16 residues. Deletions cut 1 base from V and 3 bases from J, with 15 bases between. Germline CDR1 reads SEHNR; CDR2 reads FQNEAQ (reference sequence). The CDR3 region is CASSLGTLRAKETQYF. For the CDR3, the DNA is TGTGCCAGCAGCTTAGGTACTTTGAGGGCTAAAGAGACCCAGTACTTC.

CDR3 sequence reads: CASSTDRLRTDTQYF. For the CDR3, the DNA is TGTGCCAGTAGTACGGACAGGCTACGCACAGATACGCAGTATTTT. The gene calls are TRBV19 and TRBJ2-3, with 7 bases fitting TRBD1. Germline CDR1 and CDR2: LNHDA and SQIVND (reference sequence). V trimming: 4 bases; J trimming: 1 base; junction bases outside the gene matches: 5. CDR3 length: 15 residues.

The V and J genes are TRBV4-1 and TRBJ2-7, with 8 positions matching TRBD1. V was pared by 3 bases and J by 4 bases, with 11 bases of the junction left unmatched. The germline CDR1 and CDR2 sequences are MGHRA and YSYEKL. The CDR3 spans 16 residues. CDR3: CASSHHPGQVTYEQYF. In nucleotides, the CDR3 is TGCGCCAGCAGCCATCACCCGGGACAGGTGACTTACGAGCAGTACTTC.

The CDR3 DNA follows: TGTGCCAGCAGTGAATCCCCCGACCTCAGGGATGGCTACACCTTC. Translation gives CASSESPDLRDGYTF. The chain recombines TRBV6-1 with TRBJ1-2, with D tentatively TRBD1 (5 bases). V lost 2 bases and J 6 bases, leaving 16 bases between the germline ends. The CDR3 is made up of 15 amino acids. Germline values: CDR1 MNHNS, CDR2 SASEGT.

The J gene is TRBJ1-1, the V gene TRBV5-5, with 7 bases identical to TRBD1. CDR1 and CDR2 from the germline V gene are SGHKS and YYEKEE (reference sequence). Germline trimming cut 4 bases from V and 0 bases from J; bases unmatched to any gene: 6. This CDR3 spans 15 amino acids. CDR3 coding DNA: TGTGCCAGCAGCGTAGAACAGGGGTTGAACACTGAAGCTTTCTTT. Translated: CASSVEQGLNTEAFF.

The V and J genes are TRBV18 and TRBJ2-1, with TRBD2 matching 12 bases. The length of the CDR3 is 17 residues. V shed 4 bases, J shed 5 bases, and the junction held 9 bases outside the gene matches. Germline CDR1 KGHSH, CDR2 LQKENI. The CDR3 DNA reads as TGTGCCAGCTCACAACGACTAGCGGGGGACTCGGACAATGAGCAGTTCTTC. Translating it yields CASSQRLAGDSDNEQFF.

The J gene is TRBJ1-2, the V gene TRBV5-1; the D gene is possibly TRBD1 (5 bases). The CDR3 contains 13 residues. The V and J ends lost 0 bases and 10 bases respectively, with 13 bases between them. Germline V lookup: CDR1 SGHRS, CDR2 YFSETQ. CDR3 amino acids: CASSLGQGSFYTF. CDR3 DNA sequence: TGCGCCAGCAGCTTGGGGCAGGGAAGTTTCTACACCTTC.

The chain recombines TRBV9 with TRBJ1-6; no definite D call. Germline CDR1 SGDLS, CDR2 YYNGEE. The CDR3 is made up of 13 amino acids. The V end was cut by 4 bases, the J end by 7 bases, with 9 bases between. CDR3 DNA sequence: TGTGCCAGCAGCAAACAGACGAATTCACCCCTCCACTTT. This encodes CASSKQTNSPLHF.

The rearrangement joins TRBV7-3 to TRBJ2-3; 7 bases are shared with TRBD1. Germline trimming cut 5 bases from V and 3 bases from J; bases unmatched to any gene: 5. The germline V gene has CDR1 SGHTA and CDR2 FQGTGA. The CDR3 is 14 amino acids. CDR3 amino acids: CASSRDSLTDTQYF. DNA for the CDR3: TGTGCCAGCAGCCGGGACAGTTTAACAGATACGCAGTATTTT.

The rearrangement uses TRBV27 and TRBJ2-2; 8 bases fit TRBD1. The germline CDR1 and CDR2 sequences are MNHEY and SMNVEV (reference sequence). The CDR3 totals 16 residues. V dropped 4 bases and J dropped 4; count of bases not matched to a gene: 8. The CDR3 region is CASSSRTGWVTGELFF. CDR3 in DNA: TGTGCCAGCAGTTCCAGGACAGGGTGGGTCACCGGGGAGCTGTTTTTT.

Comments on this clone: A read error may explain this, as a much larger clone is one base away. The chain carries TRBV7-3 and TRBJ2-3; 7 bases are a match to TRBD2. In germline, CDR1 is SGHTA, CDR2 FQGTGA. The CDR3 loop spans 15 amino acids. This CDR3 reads CASGLFSGSTDTQYF. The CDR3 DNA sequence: TGTGCCAGCGGCTTATTTAGCGGGAGCACAGATACGCAGTATTTT.

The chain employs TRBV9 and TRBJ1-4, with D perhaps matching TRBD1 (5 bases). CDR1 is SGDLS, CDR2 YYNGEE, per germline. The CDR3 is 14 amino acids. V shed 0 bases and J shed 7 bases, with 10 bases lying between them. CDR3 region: CASSVVGDGEKLFF. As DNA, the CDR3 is TGTGCCAGCAGCGTAGTAGGGGATGGTGAAAAACTGTTTTTT.

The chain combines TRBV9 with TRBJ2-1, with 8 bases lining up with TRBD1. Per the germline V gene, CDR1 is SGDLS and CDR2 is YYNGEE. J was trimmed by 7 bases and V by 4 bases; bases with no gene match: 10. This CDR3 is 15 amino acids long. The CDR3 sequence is CASSPAGGHNNEQFF. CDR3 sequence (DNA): TGTGCCAGCAGCCCCGCAGGGGGCCATAATAATGAGCAGTTCTTC.

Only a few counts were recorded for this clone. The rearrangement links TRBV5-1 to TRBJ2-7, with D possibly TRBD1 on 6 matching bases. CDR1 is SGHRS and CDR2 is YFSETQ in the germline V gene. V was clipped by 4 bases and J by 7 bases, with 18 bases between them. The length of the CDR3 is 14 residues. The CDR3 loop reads CASSIRGLVDEQYF. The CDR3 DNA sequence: TGCGCCAGCAGCATCAGGGGCCTCGTCGATGAGCAGTACTTC.

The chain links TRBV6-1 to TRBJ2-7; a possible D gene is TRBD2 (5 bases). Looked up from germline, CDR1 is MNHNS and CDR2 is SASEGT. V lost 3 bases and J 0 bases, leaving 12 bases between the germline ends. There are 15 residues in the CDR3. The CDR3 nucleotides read TGTGCCAGCAGTGAGGGAGTCCATGGCTCCTACGAGCAGTACTTC. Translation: CASSEGVHGSYEQYF.

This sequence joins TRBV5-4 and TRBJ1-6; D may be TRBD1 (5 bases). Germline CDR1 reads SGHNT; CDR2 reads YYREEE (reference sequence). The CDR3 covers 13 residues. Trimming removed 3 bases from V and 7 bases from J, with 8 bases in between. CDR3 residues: CASSWDSNSPLHF. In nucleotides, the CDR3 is TGTGCCAGCAGCTGGGACTCGAATTCACCCCTCCACTTT.

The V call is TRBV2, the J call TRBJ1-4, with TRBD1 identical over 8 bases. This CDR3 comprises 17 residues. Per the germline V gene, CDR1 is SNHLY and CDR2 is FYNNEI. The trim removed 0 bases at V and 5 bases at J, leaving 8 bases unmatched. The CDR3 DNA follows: TGTGCCAGCAGTGAAGCGCTTCTCTGGACAGGGAATGAAAAACTGTTTTTT. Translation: CASSEALLWTGNEKLFF.

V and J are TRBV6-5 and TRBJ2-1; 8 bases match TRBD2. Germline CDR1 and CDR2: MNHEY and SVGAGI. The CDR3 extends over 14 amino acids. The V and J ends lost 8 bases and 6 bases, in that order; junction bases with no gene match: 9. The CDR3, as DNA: TGTGCCAGCTCTCGGGAGGGCCACACCAATGAGCAGTTCTTC. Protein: CASSREGHTNEQFF.

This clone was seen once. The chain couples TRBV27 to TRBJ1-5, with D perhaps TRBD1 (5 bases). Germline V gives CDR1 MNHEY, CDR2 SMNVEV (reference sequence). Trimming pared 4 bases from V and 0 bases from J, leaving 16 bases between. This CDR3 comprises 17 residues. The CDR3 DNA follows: TGTGCCAGCAGTTCCCGTGGGGGGAGGGATAGCAATCAGCCCCAGCATTTT. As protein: CASSSRGGRDSNQPQHF.

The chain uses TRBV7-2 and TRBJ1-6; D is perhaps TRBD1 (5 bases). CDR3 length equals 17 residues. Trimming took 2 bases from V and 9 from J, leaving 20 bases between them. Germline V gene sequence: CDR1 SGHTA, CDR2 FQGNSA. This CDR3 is CASSLKEGLAWGSPLHF. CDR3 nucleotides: TGTGCCAGCAGCTTAAAGGAGGGGCTGGCGTGGGGTTCACCCCTCCACTTT. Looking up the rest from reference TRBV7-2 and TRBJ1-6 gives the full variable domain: GAGVSQSPSNKVTEKGKDVELRCDPISGHTALYWYRQSLGQGLEFLIYFQGNSAPDKSGLPSDRFSAERTGGSVSTLTIQRTQQEDSAVYLCASSLKEGLAWGSPLHFGNGTRLTVT.

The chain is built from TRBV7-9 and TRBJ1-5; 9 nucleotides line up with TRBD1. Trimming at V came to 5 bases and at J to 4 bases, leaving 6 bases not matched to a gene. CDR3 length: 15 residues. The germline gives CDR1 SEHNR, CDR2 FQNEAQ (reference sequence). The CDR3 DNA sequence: TGTGCCAGCAGCCCCGGGACAGGGATTAATCAGCCCCAGCATTTT. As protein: CASSPGTGINQPQHF.

The DNA of the CDR3 is TGTGCCATAGCTAGCGGGGGGTCTAACACCGGGGAGCTGTTTTTT. Translated, it gives CAIASGGSNTGELFF. The chain couples TRBV10-3 to TRBJ2-2, with TRBD2 identical over 11 bases. This CDR3 is built from 15 residues. With 9 bases clipped from V and 2 bases from J, the junction kept 5 bases outside the gene matches. CDR1 and CDR2 (germline): ENHRY, SYGVKD.